This T cell receptor beta chain was recorded in a study of identical twins. Note on this clonotype: Its antigen is unknown.

Healthy Caucasians made up all donors. TCRdb itself ran the 5' RACE reads through MiXCR, one entry per CDR3 protein. The data contain 430,000 or so distinct CDR3 sequences, less than 25% of them seen just once; the ten biggest clones take up about 2.9%. General study results and limits: Carriage of fewer insertions was seen in abundant cord blood beta clonotypes, whereas memory repertoires showed none. Cross-sectional statistical analysis, not tracking of the same donors, underpinned the conclusions.

The CDR3 extends over 15 amino acids. V lost 6 bases and J lost 8; bases outside the gene matches: 15. CDR1 and CDR2 from the germline V gene are DFQATT and SNEGSKA (reference sequence). This sample was shared with a second study, whose subject was T cells expressing NK-cell markers.

The sample was CD4+ T cells sorted from blood. This receptor was identified in a woman aged 18-29 years in good health. This rearrangement joins TRBV20-1 to TRBJ2-1; 8 bases line up with TRBD2. The CDR3 loop is CSAMNPGLGVDEQFF. In DNA form, the CDR3 reads TGCAGTGCCATGAACCCGGGACTAGGAGTGGATGAGCAGTTCTTC.